Listed below are T cell receptor beta chains from one sample, sequenced in a study of regulatory T cells in long-lasting Graves disease. Via MiXCR, TCRdb re-called the multiplex PCR reads, giving one row per CDR3 protein. The sample holds about 460,000 distinct CDR3 sequences, less than 15% seen once. A further study also used this sample, focusing on T cells in Graves' hyperthyroidism and ophthalmopathy.

The specimen was peripheral blood mononuclear cells (PBMCs), collected at new diagnosis, from a patient treated with antithyroid drugs. These receptors came from a woman aged 45 to 65 with Graves disease. The CDR3 runs from the conserved cysteine through the conserved F or W. Each record gives: clone size, D gene, J gene, V gene, CDR3 protein, CDR3 DNA. D genes are given only for firm matches. Size is stated for part of the rows, as once, few or many counts, or as a class when the clone is expanded.

clone size: many; D gene: NA; J gene: TRBJ1-1; V gene: TRBV28; CDR3 protein: CASSQGQSSWNTEAFF; CDR3 DNA: TGTGCCAGCAGCCAAGGTCAGAGCTCATGGAACACTGAAGCTTTCTTT
clone size: many; D gene: TRBD1; J gene: TRBJ2-7; V gene: TRBV29-1; CDR3 protein: CSVEDRRTGVDEQYF; CDR3 DNA: TGCAGCGTTGAAGATCGTAGGACAGGGGTCGACGAGCAGTACTTC
clone size: many; D gene: TRBD2; J gene: TRBJ2-1; V gene: TRBV7-9; CDR3 protein: CASRLRAGGQFF; CDR3 DNA: TGTGCCAGCAGGCTTCGAGCGGGAGGGCAGTTCTTC
clone size: many; D gene: NA; J gene: TRBJ1-1; V gene: TRBV12-3/TRBV12-4; CDR3 protein: CASSPGRANTEAFF; CDR3 DNA: TGTGCCAGCAGCCCCGGCAGGGCGAACACTGAAGCTTTCTTT
clone size: few; D gene: NA; J gene: TRBJ1-2; V gene: TRBV19; CDR3 protein: CASSIIVGQTNYGYTF; CDR3 DNA: TGTGCCAGTAGTATAATTGTCGGACAGACTAACTATGGCTACACCTTC
clone size: many; D gene: TRBD2; J gene: TRBJ2-5; V gene: TRBV20-1; CDR3 protein: CSASGASSGRHRETQYF; CDR3 DNA: TGCAGTGCTAGCGGCGCGTCTAGCGGGAGACATAGGGAGACCCAGTACTTC
clone size: many; D gene: TRBD1; J gene: TRBJ1-2; V gene: TRBV20-1; CDR3 protein: CSAPKDRGRRGYTF; CDR3 DNA: TGCAGTGCCCCCAAGGACAGGGGGCGCAGGGGCTACACCTTC
clone size: many; D gene: NA; J gene: TRBJ1-6; V gene: TRBV28; CDR3 protein: CASSPQRGYNSPLHF; CDR3 DNA: TGTGCCAGCAGTCCCCAACGGGGATATAATTCACCCCTCCACTTT
clone size: many; D gene: NA; J gene: TRBJ2-7; V gene: TRBV7-8; CDR3 protein: CASSSGRLRAGDYEQYF; CDR3 DNA: TGTGCCAGCAGCTCCGGTCGCCTGAGGGCAGGGGACTACGAGCAGTACTTC
clone size: many; D gene: TRBD1; J gene: TRBJ2-1; V gene: TRBV28; CDR3 protein: CASSSAGTGVGNEQFF; CDR3 DNA: TGTGCCAGCAGTTCCGCCGGGACAGGGGTCGGCAATGAGCAGTTCTTC
clone size: NA; D gene: TRBD1; J gene: TRBJ2-1; V gene: TRBV6-1; CDR3 protein: CASSPATGKHNEQFF; CDR3 DNA: TGTGCCAGCAGCCCAGCGACAGGGAAGCACAATGAGCAGTTCTTC
clone size: NA; D gene: NA; J gene: TRBJ2-2; V gene: TRBV30; CDR3 protein: CAWSVRRGSNTGELFF; CDR3 DNA: TGTGCCTGGAGTGTACGAAGGGGGTCGAACACCGGGGAGCTGTTTTTT
clone size: many; D gene: TRBD2; J gene: TRBJ2-7; V gene: TRBV19; CDR3 protein: CASSISSGNYEQYF; CDR3 DNA: TGTGCCAGTAGTATCTCTAGCGGGAACTACGAGCAGTACTTC
clone size: few; D gene: NA; J gene: TRBJ1-5; V gene: TRBV10-3; CDR3 protein: CAISPDSYNQPQHF; CDR3 DNA: TGTGCCATCAGTCCCGACAGTTACAATCAGCCCCAGCATTTT
clone size: many; D gene: TRBD1; J gene: TRBJ1-5; V gene: TRBV4-1; CDR3 protein: CASSQVTGTGPISNQPQHF; CDR3 DNA: TGCGCCAGCAGCCAAGTAACCGGGACAGGGCCGATTAGCAATCAGCCCCAGCATTTT
clone size: few; D gene: NA; J gene: TRBJ1-2; V gene: TRBV9; CDR3 protein: CASSVVGALGYTF; CDR3 DNA: TGTGCCAGCAGCGTAGTAGGGGCCCTAGGCTACACCTTC
clone size: many; D gene: TRBD1; J gene: TRBJ2-5; V gene: TRBV2; CDR3 protein: CASSWTGGFSQETQYF; CDR3 DNA: TGTGCCAGCAGTTGGACAGGGGGATTTTCCCAAGAGACCCAGTACTTC
clone size: NA; D gene: NA; J gene: TRBJ2-1; V gene: TRBV24-1; CDR3 protein: CATSDGRGVFLDEQFF; CDR3 DNA: TGTGCCACCAGTGATGGCCGCGGGGTTTTCCTCGATGAGCAGTTCTTC
clone size: many; D gene: NA; J gene: TRBJ1-1; V gene: TRBV29-1; CDR3 protein: CSVGEGQGTEAFF; CDR3 DNA: TGCAGCGTTGGAGAGGGGCAGGGAACTGAAGCTTTCTTT
clone size: many; D gene: NA; J gene: TRBJ1-1; V gene: TRBV28; CDR3 protein: CASSRTEYLNTEAFF; CDR3 DNA: TGTGCCAGCAGTAGGACTGAATACTTGAACACTGAAGCTTTCTTT
clone size: many; D gene: TRBD1; J gene: TRBJ1-2; V gene: TRBV27; CDR3 protein: CASSQYGQGTGYTF; CDR3 DNA: TGTGCCAGCAGTCAATATGGACAGGGAACCGGCTACACCTTC
clone size: few; D gene: NA; J gene: TRBJ1-5; V gene: TRBV27; CDR3 protein: CASSLPGALGQHF; CDR3 DNA: TGTGCCAGCAGTTTACCAGGGGCGCTTGGCCAGCATTTT
clone size: many; D gene: NA; J gene: TRBJ2-3; V gene: TRBV7-2; CDR3 protein: CASSLSGDTDTQYF; CDR3 DNA: TGTGCCAGCAGCTTATCGGGAGACACAGATACGCAGTATTTT
clone size: NA; D gene: NA; J gene: TRBJ2-2; V gene: TRBV28; CDR3 protein: CASSLSTETGELFF; CDR3 DNA: TGTGCCAGCAGTTTATCAACAGAAACCGGGGAGCTGTTTTTT